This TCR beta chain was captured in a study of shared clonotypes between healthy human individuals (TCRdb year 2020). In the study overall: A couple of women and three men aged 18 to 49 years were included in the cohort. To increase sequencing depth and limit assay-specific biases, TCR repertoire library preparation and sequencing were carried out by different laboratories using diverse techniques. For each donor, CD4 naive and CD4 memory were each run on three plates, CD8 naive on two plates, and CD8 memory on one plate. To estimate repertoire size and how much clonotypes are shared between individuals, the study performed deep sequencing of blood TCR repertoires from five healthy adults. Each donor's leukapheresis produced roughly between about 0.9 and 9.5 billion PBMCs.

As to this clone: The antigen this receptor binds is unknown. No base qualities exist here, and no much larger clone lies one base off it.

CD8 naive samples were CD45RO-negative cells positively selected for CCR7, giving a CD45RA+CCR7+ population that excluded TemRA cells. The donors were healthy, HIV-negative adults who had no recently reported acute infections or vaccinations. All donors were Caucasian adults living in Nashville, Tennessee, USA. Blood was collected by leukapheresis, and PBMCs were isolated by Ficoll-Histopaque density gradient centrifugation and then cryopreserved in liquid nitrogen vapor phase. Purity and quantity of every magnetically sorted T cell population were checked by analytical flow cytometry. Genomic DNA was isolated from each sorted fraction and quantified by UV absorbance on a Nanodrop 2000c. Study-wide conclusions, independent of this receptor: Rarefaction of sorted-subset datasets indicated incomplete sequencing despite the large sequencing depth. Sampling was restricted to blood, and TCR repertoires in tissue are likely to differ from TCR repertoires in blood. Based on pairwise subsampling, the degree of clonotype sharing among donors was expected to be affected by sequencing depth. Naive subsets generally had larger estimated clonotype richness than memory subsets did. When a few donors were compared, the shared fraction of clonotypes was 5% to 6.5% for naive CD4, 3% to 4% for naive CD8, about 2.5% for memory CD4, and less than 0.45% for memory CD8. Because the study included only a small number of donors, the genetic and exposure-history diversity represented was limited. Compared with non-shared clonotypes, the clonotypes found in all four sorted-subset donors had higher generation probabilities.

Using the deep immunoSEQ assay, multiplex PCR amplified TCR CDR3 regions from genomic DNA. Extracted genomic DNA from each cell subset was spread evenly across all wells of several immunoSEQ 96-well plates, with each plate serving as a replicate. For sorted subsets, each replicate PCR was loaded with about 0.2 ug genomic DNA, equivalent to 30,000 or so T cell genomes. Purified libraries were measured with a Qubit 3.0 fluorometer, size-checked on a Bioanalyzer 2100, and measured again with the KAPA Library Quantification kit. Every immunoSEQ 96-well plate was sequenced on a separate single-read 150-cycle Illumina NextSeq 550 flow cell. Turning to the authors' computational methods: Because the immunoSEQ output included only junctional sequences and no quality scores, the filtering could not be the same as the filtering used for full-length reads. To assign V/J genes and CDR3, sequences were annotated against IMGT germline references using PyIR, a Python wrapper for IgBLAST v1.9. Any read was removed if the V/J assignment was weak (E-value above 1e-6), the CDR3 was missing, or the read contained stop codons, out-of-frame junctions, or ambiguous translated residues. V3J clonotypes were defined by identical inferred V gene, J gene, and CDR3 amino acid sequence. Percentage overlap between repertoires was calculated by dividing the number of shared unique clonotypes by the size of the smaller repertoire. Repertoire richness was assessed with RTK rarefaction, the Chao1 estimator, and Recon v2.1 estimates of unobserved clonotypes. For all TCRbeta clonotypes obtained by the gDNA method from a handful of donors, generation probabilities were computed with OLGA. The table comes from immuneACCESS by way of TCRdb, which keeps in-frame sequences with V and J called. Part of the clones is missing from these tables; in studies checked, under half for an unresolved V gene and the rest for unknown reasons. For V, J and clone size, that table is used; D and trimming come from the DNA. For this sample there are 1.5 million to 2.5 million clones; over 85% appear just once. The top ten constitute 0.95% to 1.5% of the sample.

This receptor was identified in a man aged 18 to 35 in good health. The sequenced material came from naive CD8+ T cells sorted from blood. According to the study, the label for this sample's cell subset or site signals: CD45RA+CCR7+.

The DNA sequence follows: TGTGCCAGCAGTGACTCCATCAGCTGGAACACCGGGGAGCTGTTTTTT. This is translated as CASSDSISWNTGELFF. The rearranged chain carries TRBV6-4 and TRBJ2-2; no D gene is confidently identified. V sheds 0 bases and J sheds 1 base, leaving 9 bases between their ends. The germline V gene specifies MRHNA as CDR1 and SNTAGT as CDR2. There are 16 amino acids in the CDR3, from cysteine to phenylalanine inclusive. This entry keeps only the CDR3 DNA: 48 bases, framed from base 1.